A selection of T cell receptor beta chains follows, all from one sample in a study of identifying expanded T cells in peripheral blood. Clones were sequenced by immunoSEQ multiplex PCR, and TCRdb holds only the in-frame ones, with some missing. Of approximately 58,000 clones detected, roughly four fifths appear once; the ten largest clones hold under 20%. The sample comprised blood. Receptors originate from a person between 18 and 75 years old in good health. The CDR3 runs from the conserved cysteine through the conserved F or W. D genes are given only for firm matches. Rows give clone size only sometimes, using once, few, many, or a class for an expanded clone.

clone_size	d_call	v_call	j_call	cdr3_length	cdr3_aa	cdr3_nt
-	-	TRBV5-1	TRBJ2-7	15	CASSLGQGLIYEQYF	TGCGCCAGCAGCTTGGGACAAGGCCTTATCTACGAGCAGTACTTC
-	-	TRBV19	TRBJ2-2	17	CASSIDPRQGNTGELFF	TGTGCCAGTAGTATAGATCCACGTCAGGGGAACACCGGGGAGCTGTTTTTT
-	-	TRBV18	TRBJ2-7	13	CASSPLRGNEQYF	TGTGCCAGCTCACCCCTTCGGGGGAACGAGCAGTACTTC
few	-	TRBV4-1	TRBJ2-7	13	CASSQETSYEQYF	TGCGCCAGCAGCCAAGAGACTTCCTACGAGCAGTACTTC
-	-	TRBV11-2	TRBJ2-2	14	CASSRRLNTGELFF	TGTGCCAGCAGCCGGAGGTTGAACACCGGGGAGCTGTTTTTT
-	-	TRBV5-6	TRBJ2-7	15	CASSFGPEPGYEQYF	TGTGCCAGCAGCTTTGGGCCGGAACCCGGCTACGAGCAGTACTTC
-	-	TRBV14	TRBJ1-1	16	CASSPRSGIMNTEAFF	TGTGCCAGCAGCCCGAGGTCGGGGATCATGAACACTGAAGCTTTCTTT
-	TRBD1	TRBV30	TRBJ1-2	13	CAWSPTTGTGYTF	TGTGCCTGGAGTCCAACGACAGGGACTGGCTACACCTTC
-	-	TRBV4-2	TRBJ1-1	16	CASSQDPVGTGTEAFF	TGTGCCAGCAGCCAAGATCCAGTCGGGACGGGTACTGAAGCTTTCTTT
-	-	TRBV29-1	TRBJ2-3	16	CSVLLGGTASTDTQYF	TGCAGCGTTCTCCTGGGCGGTACCGCTAGCACAGATACGCAGTATTTT
-	TRBD2	TRBV10-3	TRBJ2-2	15	CAISKSGSNTGELFF	TGTGCCATCAGTAAAAGCGGGAGCAACACCGGGGAGCTGTTTTTT
-	-	TRBV10-3	TRBJ1-2	15	CAISEVKTANYGYTF	TGTGCCATCAGTGAAGTTAAGACAGCTAACTATGGCTACACCTTC
-	-	TRBV19	TRBJ1-5	13	CASSMWGNQPQHF	TGTGCCAGTAGTATGTGGGGCAATCAGCCCCAGCATTTT
-	TRBD2	TRBV15	TRBJ2-1	14	CATRGGLAGNEQFF	TGTGCCACCAGAGGGGGGCTAGCGGGCAATGAGCAGTTCTTC
-	TRBD1	TRBV27	TRBJ2-1	15	CASSNQGARFNEQFF	TGTGCCAGCAGTAATCAGGGGGCGCGGTTCAATGAGCAGTTCTTC